The 24 T cell receptor beta chains below come from one sample, sequenced in a study of somatic mutations in cytotoxic T cells in rheumatoid arthritis. The protocol was immunoSEQ multiplex PCR, while the TCRdb copy is restricted to in-frame clones and leaves out a portion. The sample yields some 27,000 clones, nearly 75% seen once. Sequencing was done on a sample of CD8+ T cells sorted from blood. The receptors come from a woman in her late teens or twenties in good health.

V usage is TRBV27 and J usage is TRBJ2-3; D remains unclear. Trimming removed 7 bases at V and 3 bases at J, with 17 bases between. The length of the CDR3 is 15 residues. Germline assignment: CDR1 MNHEY and CDR2 SMNVEV (reference sequence). The CDR3 region has the DNA TGTGCCAGCACCTCCTACGTCCTAGGAACAGATACGCAGTATTTT. Translation: CASTSYVLGTDTQYF.

Here the CDR3 DNA reads TGTGCCAGCAGTACCGGGACAGGGGACACAGATACGCAGTATTTT. It is translated as CASSTGTGDTDTQYF. The chain joins TRBV7-2 to TRBJ2-3, with 10 bases aligning to TRBD1. Trimming cost V 6 bases and J 2 bases; bases outside gene matches: 5. The germline V gene encodes CDR1 SGHTA and CDR2 FQGNSA. The CDR3 is 15 residues long.

This rearrangement joins TRBV6-5 to TRBJ1-1; a weak D match, TRBD1 (6 bases). The germline V and J ends were trimmed by 8 bases and 1 base, with 8 bases remaining between them. Germline values: CDR1 MNHEY, CDR2 SVGAGI. The CDR3 covers 12 residues. CDR3 region: CASAQGNTEAFF. The CDR3 DNA sequence: TGTGCCAGCGCACAGGGGAACACTGAAGCTTTCTTT.

To note about this clone: Other DNA sequences in the sample encode the same CDR3. The chain recombines TRBV6-5 with TRBJ1-2; D is possibly TRBD1 (5 bases). The CDR3 contains 13 residues. Germline CDR1 is MNHEY and CDR2 is SVGAGI. Trimming pared 3 bases from V and 3 bases from J, leaving 8 bases between. The CDR3 protein is CASSYRGYYGYTF. The CDR3 nucleotides are TGTGCCAGCAGTTATCGGGGCTACTATGGCTACACCTTC.

V gene TRBV5-4 combines with J gene TRBJ1-2; 7 nucleotides align to TRBD1. CDR1 and CDR2 (germline): SGHNT, YYREEE (reference sequence). The CDR3 has 15 residues. V gave up 3 bases and J gave up 0 bases; unmatched junction bases: 5. Written as DNA, the CDR3 is TGTGCCAGCAGCTCCGGGACAGACGCTAACTATGGCTACACCTTC. It yields the protein CASSSGTDANYGYTF.

The V gene is TRBV30, the J gene TRBJ2-7; a possible D gene is TRBD1 (5 bases). Germline-derived CDR1 and CDR2 are GTSNPN and SVGIG (reference sequence). V was pared by 2 bases and J by 3 bases, with 11 bases between. The CDR3 has 13 residues. DNA for the CDR3: TGTGCCTGGAGTTGGCAGGGTAACTACGAGCAGTACTTC. Its protein product is CAWSWQGNYEQYF.

The J gene is TRBJ1-4, the V gene TRBV2; D might be TRBD1 (6 bases). In germline, CDR1 is SNHLY, CDR2 FYNNEI. The CDR3 loop spans 14 amino acids. The V end was cut by 5 bases, the J end by 6 bases, with 13 bases between. CDR3 coding DNA: TGTGCCAGCAGTAGACAGGCAGAGTATGAAAAACTGTTTTTT. It encodes CASSRQAEYEKLFF. The entire variable domain, with the rest obtained from reference TRBV2 and TRBJ1-4, is as follows: EPEVTQTPSHQVTQMGQEVILRCVPISNHLYFYWYRQILGQKVEFLVSFYNNEISEKSEIFDDQFSVERPDGSNFTLKIRSTKLEDSAMYFCASSRQAEYEKLFFGSGTQLSVL.

The chain couples TRBV19 to TRBJ1-5; D is unresolved. The V and J ends lost 8 bases and 0 bases respectively, with 14 bases between them. Germline CDR1 and CDR2: LNHDA and SQIVND (reference sequence). The CDR3 has 15 residues. This CDR3 is CASGNGPDSNQPQHF. The CDR3, as DNA: TGTGCCAGTGGAAATGGGCCAGATAGCAATCAGCCCCAGCATTTT.

The CDR3 nucleotides read TGTGCCAGCACCGACACAACTAGCGGGAGCGGGACCGGGGAGCTGTTTTTT. Protein: CASTDTTSGSGTGELFF. The chain has TRBV2 and TRBJ2-2; the match to TRBD2 covers 11 bases. The germline gives CDR1 SNHLY, CDR2 FYNNEI. The CDR3 runs to 17 residues. Germline trimming cut 7 bases from V and 5 bases from J; bases unmatched to any gene: 12.

The chain employs TRBV7-9 and TRBJ2-2; D may be TRBD1 or TRBD2 (5 bases each). With 2 bases removed from V and 0 bases from J, the gap between germline ends came to 13 bases. The CDR3 is 17 amino acids. The germline V gene encodes CDR1 SEHNR and CDR2 FQNEAQ (reference sequence). The CDR3 coding sequence is TGTGCCAGCAGCTTACGCCCCCGAGGGGCGAACACCGGGGAGCTGTTTTTT. It yields the protein CASSLRPRGANTGELFF. Using reference TRBV7-9 and TRBJ2-2 for the parts outside the CDR3, the full variable domain is DTGVSQNPRHKITKRGQNVTFRCDPISEHNRLYWYRQTLGQGPEFLTYFQNEAQLEKSRLLSDRFSAERPKGSFSTLEIQRTEQGDSAMYLCASSLRPRGANTGELFFGEGSRLTVL.

This clone was seen a few times. The genes are TRBV7-2 and TRBJ1-5; perhaps TRBD1 as D (5 bases). The CDR3 covers 17 residues. CDR1 SGHTA and CDR2 FQGNSA come from the germline V gene. Trimming removed 0 bases at V and 2 bases at J, with 14 bases between. The CDR3 nucleotides read TGTGCCAGCAGCTTAGCCTCCGACAGAAGAGGCAATCAGCCCCAGCATTTT. It codes for CASSLASDRRGNQPQHF.

This chain uses TRBV7-8 with TRBJ1-3; perhaps TRBD1 as D (5 bases). From germline, CDR1 is SGHVS and CDR2 FQNEAQ. The V end was cut by 4 bases, the J end by 4 bases, with 14 bases between. This CDR3 is 15 amino acids long. Here the CDR3 DNA reads TGTGCCAGCAGCTATCGGGACGGACTAGGAAACACCATATATTTT. The encoded protein is CASSYRDGLGNTIYF.

Only a few counts were recorded for this clone. This chain connects TRBV29-1 to TRBJ2-7; TRBD2 is a possible D gene (5 bases). The CDR3 has 15 amino acids. V was cut by 0 bases and J by 4 bases, with 16 bases left in between. The germline V gene has CDR1 SQVTM and CDR2 ANQGSEA. The CDR3 loop is CSVEDQVGEGYEQYF. CDR3 bases: TGCAGCGTTGAAGATCAGGTGGGAGAAGGGTACGAGCAGTACTTC.

The V and J genes are TRBV2 and TRBJ1-6; 8 nucleotides align to TRBD1. The CDR3 loop spans 16 amino acids. Germline values: CDR1 SNHLY, CDR2 FYNNEI. Trimming at V came to 8 bases and at J to 4 bases, leaving 10 bases not matched to a gene. The CDR3 DNA follows: TGTGCCAGCCAAGAACAGGGGGATTTATATAATTCACCCCTCCACTTT. Translation gives CASQEQGDLYNSPLHF.

The rearrangement joins TRBV27 to TRBJ1-1, with D possibly TRBD1 on 5 matching bases. Per the germline V gene, CDR1 is MNHEY and CDR2 is SMNVEV (reference sequence). V was cut by 2 bases and J by 3 bases, with 13 bases left in between. The length of the CDR3 is 15 residues. DNA of the CDR3: TGTGCCAGCAGTTTAAGGGGCAGGTTGGACACTGAAGCTTTCTTT. It yields the protein CASSLRGRLDTEAFF.

V usage is TRBV7-7 and J usage is TRBJ2-7, with 7 bases fitting TRBD2. J lost 2 bases, V lost 3 bases, and 7 bases had no gene match. Germline CDR1 reads SSHAT; CDR2 reads FNYEAQ (reference sequence). The CDR3 totals 15 residues. For the CDR3, the DNA is TGTGCCAGCAGCTTGGGAGCGGGACCGACCTACGAGCAGTACTTC. Translated: CASSLGAGPTYEQYF.

V and J are TRBV28 and TRBJ2-1, with D unresolved. Between the trimmed V and J ends, which lost 2 bases and 8 bases, there was a span of 16 bases. The CDR3 totals 15 residues. In germline, CDR1 is MDHEN, CDR2 SYDVKM. The CDR3 loop reads CASSLGPGTPDEQFF. The DNA of the CDR3 is TGTGCCAGCAGTTTAGGACCGGGTACCCCCGATGAGCAGTTCTTC.

This clone is medium-sized (0.01 to 0.1%) by share. V usage is TRBV7-9 and J usage is TRBJ1-2, with D hard to call. Looked up from germline, CDR1 is SEHNR and CDR2 is FQNEAQ (reference sequence). V lost 1 base and J 8 bases, leaving 11 bases between the germline ends. The CDR3 is made up of 13 amino acids. The CDR3: CASSLGQPVGYTF. The CDR3 DNA follows: TGTGCCAGCAGCTTAGGACAACCCGTCGGCTACACCTTC. Full variable domain (outside the CDR3, taken from reference TRBV7-9 and TRBJ1-2): DTGVSQNPRHKITKRGQNVTFRCDPISEHNRLYWYRQTLGQGPEFLTYFQNEAQLEKSRLLSDRFSAERPKGSFSTLEIQRTEQGDSAMYLCASSLGQPVGYTFGSGTRLTVV.

The gene calls are TRBV7-6 and TRBJ1-2; D perhaps matches TRBD1 (5 bases). CDR1 SGHVS and CDR2 FNYEAQ come from the germline V gene. Trimming removed 5 bases from V and 3 bases from J, with 13 bases in between. The CDR3 runs to 14 residues. CDR3 sequence (DNA): TGTGCCAGCAGCCCCCGCGGGGGAGACTATGGCTACACCTTC. Translating gives CASSPRGGDYGYTF.

The chain combines TRBV5-1 with TRBJ2-1; TRBD1 matches at 10 bases. Germline CDR1 is SGHRS and CDR2 is YFSETQ. After removal of 4 bases from V and 6 bases from J, the junction contained 4 bases not matched to a gene. The CDR3 consists of 14 residues. Here the CDR3 reads CASSHGQGVNEQFF. CDR3 DNA sequence: TGCGCCAGCAGCCATGGACAGGGGGTCAATGAGCAGTTCTTC.

The V and J genes are TRBV7-9 and TRBJ2-1, with TRBD1 matching 8 bases. CDR3 size: 15 residues. The V and J ends lost 3 bases and 4 bases, in that order; junction bases with no gene match: 5. Germline CDR1 and CDR2: SEHNR and FQNEAQ (reference sequence). The CDR3 here is CASSFGTGLYNEQFF. The CDR3 DNA is TGTGCCAGCAGCTTCGGGACAGGTCTTTACAATGAGCAGTTCTTC.

The sample holds a few counts of this clone. The chain links TRBV28 to TRBJ1-2; D is uncertain. With 6 bases removed from V and 0 bases from J, the gap between germline ends came to 11 bases. Germline values: CDR1 MDHEN, CDR2 SYDVKM. The CDR3 has 14 residues. CDR3 sequence (DNA): TGTGCCAGCAGACCCGACACAACTAACTATGGCTACACCTTC. The encoded protein is CASRPDTTNYGYTF.

The chain employs TRBV7-3 and TRBJ2-3; no clear D gene. This CDR3 is built from 13 residues. Germline V gene lookup returns CDR1 SGHTA and CDR2 FQGTGA. Trimming pared 2 bases from V and 5 bases from J, leaving 8 bases between. The CDR3 region is CASSLSFGDTQYF. The CDR3 DNA reads TGTGCCAGCAGCTTATCCTTTGGAGATACGCAGTATTTT.

The CDR3 is CASSSGGGVNSPLHF. CDR3 bases: TGTGCCAGCAGCTCCGGAGGAGGGGTTAATTCACCCCTCCACTTT. The rearrangement uses TRBV9 and TRBJ1-6, with TRBD1 as a possible D gene (5 bases). Germline values: CDR1 SGDLS, CDR2 YYNGEE. There are 15 residues in the CDR3. V was trimmed by 4 bases and J by 6 bases, leaving 14 bases between them.